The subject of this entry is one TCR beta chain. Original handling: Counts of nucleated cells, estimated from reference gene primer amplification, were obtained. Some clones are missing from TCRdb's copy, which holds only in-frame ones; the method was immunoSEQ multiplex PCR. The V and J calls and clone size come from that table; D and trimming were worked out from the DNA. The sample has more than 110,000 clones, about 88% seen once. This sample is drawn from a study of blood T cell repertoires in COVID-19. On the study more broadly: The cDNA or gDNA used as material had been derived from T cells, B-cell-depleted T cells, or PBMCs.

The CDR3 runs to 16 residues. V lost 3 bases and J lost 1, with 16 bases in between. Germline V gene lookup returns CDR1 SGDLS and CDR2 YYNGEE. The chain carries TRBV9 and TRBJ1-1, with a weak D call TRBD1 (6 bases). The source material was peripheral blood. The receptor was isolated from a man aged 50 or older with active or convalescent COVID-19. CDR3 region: CASSANPGTPNTEAFF. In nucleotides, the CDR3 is TGTGCCAGCAGCGCCAACCCCGGGACACCGAACACTGAAGCTTTCTTT.